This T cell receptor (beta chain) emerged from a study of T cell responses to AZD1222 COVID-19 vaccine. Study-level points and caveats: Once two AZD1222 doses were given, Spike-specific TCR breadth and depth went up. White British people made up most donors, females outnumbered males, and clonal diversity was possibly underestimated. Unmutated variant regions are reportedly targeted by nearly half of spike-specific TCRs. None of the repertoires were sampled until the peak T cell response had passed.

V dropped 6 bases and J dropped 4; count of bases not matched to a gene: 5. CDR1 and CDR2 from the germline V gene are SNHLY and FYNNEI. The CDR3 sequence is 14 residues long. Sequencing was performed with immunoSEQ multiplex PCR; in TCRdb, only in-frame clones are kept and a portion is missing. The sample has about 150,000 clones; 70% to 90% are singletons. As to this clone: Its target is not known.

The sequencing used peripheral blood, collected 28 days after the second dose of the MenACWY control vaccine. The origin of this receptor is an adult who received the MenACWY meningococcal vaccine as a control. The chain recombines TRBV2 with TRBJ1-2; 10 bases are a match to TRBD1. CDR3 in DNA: TGTGCCAGCAGATCCGGGACAGGGGCCTATGGCTACACCTTC. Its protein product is CASRSGTGAYGYTF.